This T cell receptor (beta chain) comes out of a study of cytomegalovirus exposure and HLA in healthy donors. Donors came from a validation cohort of some 110 subjects, distinct from the first 666-subject cohort. This clone was seen a few times. The antigen is undetermined. Points from the study as a whole: Reported results showed that the classifier diagnosed cytomegalovirus status with high specificity and sensitivity.

The length of the CDR3 is 17 residues. The J segment lost 0 bases and the V segment lost 6 bases, leaving 10 bases of the junction unmatched. CDR1 is MNHEY, CDR2 SMNVEV, per germline (reference sequence). Here immunoSEQ multiplex PCR was the method, and the copy in TCRdb shows in-frame clones only, minus some. The repertoire has 210,000 or so clones, almost 90% of them found once; the top ten carry 2.9%. This receptor was identified in a woman aged 18-35 years in good health and CMV-seronegative. The chain joins TRBV27 to TRBJ2-3; TRBD2 matches at 9 bases. Sequenced sample: PBMCs. The CDR3 reads CASSRPGLAASTDTQYF. As DNA, the CDR3 is TGTGCCAGCAGCCGACCGGGACTAGCAGCTAGCACAGATACGCAGTATTTT.